This T cell receptor (beta chain) emerged from a study of shared clonotypes between healthy human individuals. The V end lost 2 bases, the J end lost 3 bases, and 18 bases lay between the germline ends. Per germline, CDR1 SNHLY and CDR2 FYNNEI. CDR3 length: 17 residues. The repertoire was sequenced with immunoSEQ multiplex PCR; TCRdb's copy has only in-frame clones and lacks some. The sample has 2 million to 2.5 million clones, 95% seen once. The chain couples TRBV2 to TRBJ2-3; D is possibly TRBD2 (6 bases). The TCR originated in a man between 18 and 35 years old in good health. The sequencing input was naive CD4+ T cells sorted from blood. The sample's subset: CD45RA+ positively selected. The CDR3 sequence: CASSEPVDRGKTDTQYF. Here the CDR3 DNA reads TGTGCCAGCAGTGAACCGGTCGACCGGGGGAAAACAGATACGCAGTATTTT.